The subject of this entry is one T cell receptor (beta chain). Its cognate antigen is unknown. This sample is drawn from a study of T cell responses to AZD1222 COVID-19 vaccine. Profiling relied on immunoSEQ multiplex PCR, and the TCRdb table lists in-frame clones only, not all of them. The sample contains 60,000 to 80,000 clones, over 60% of which appear only once. Study observations and caveats: CD4 TCRs covered the whole spike, strongest at regions 160-218 and 743-854. Repertoires were sampled only after the peak T cell response. Reports indicate that nearly half of spike-specific TCRs are directed at unmutated variant regions. Baseline seropositivity occurred in only six AZD1222 recipients.

CDR3 length equals 16 residues. This rearrangement joins TRBV21-1 to TRBJ2-5. TRBV21-1 is labeled a pseudogene. The sample was peripheral blood, taken 28 days after the second AZD1222 dose. This TCR was recovered from an adult who received the AZD1222 COVID-19 vaccine. The CDR3 spells CASSKSFRGFQETQYF. The CDR3 coding sequence is TGTGCCAGCAGCAAATCCTTCCGGGGCTTCCAAGAGACCCAGTACTTC.